The clone carrying this T cell receptor beta chain appeared a single time. Enrolled during active infection, Seattle patients were then followed longitudinally. The sample comes from a study of blood T cell repertoires in COVID-19. Study overall: T cells, B-cell-depleted T cells, or PBMCs provided the cDNA or gDNA that served as material.

In the original workflow: Amplification from reference gene primers served as the basis for estimated nucleated cell counts. Using immunoSEQ multiplex PCR, the repertoire was profiled, and TCRdb retains in-frame clones only, with some absent. Clone size and the V and J calls come from that table; the DNA yielded D and trimming. In the table there are roughly 75,000 clones, approximately 86% of which are singletons. V lost 4 bases, J lost 7 bases, and 13 bases lay in between. Germline V gene lookup returns CDR1 SNHLY and CDR2 FYNNEI. The CDR3 length is 14 residues. The chain joins TRBV2 to TRBJ2-2; D is possibly TRBD1 (5 bases). The TCR originated in a man older than 75 with COVID-19, enrolled during active disease. What was sequenced was peripheral blood. In DNA, the CDR3 is TGTGCCAGCAGTGTACAAGGGGTAGGCGGGGAGCTGTTTTTT. Protein product: CASSVQGVGGELFF.